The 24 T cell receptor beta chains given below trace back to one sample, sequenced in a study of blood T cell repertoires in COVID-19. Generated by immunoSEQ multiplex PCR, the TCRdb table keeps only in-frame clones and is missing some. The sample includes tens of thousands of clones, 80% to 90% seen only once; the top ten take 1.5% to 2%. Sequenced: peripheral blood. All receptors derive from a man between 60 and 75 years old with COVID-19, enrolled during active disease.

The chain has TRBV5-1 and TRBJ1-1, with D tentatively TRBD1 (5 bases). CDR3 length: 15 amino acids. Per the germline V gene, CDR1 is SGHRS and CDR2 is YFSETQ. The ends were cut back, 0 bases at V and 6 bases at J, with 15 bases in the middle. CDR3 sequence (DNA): TGCGCCAGCAGCTTGGCTCCGGGACTGAGGGCTGAAGCTTTCTTT. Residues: CASSLAPGLRAEAFF.

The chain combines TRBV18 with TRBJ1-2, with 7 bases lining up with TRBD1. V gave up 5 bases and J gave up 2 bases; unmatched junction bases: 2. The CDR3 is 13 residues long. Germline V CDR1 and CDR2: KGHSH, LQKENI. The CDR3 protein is CASSGQENYGYTF. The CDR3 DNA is TGTGCCAGCTCAGGACAGGAAAACTATGGCTACACCTTC.

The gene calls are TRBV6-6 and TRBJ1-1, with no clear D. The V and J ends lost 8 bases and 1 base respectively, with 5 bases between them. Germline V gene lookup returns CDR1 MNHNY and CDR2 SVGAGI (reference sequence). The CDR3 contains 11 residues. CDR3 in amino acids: CASRGNTEAFF. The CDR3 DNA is TGTGCCAGCCGGGGGAACACTGAAGCTTTCTTT.

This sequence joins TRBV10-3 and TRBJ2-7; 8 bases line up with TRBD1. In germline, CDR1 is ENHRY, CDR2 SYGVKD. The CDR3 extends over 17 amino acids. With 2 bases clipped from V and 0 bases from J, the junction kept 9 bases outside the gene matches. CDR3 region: CAISETDRVRSSYEQYF. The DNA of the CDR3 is TGTGCCATCAGTGAGACGGACAGGGTTCGTAGCTCCTACGAGCAGTACTTC.

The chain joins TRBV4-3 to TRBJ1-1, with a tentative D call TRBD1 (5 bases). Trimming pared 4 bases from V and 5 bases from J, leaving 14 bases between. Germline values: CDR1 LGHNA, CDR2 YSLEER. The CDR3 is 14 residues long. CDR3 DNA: TGCGCCAGCAGCCGCGATTCGGGGGGGACTGAAGCTTTCTTT. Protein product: CASSRDSGGTEAFF.

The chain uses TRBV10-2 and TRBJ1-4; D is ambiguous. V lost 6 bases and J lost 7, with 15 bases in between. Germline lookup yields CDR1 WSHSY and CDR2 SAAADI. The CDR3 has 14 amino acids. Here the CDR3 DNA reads TGCGCCAGCAGCCTTCTAGGCTTCGTTGAAAAACTGTTTTTT. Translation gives CASSLLGFVEKLFF.

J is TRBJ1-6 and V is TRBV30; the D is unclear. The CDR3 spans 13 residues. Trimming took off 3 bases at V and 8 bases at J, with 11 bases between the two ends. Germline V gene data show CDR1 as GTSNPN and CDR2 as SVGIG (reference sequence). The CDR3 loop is CAWSSQSYSPLHF. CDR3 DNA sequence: TGTGCCTGGAGCTCGCAGTCCTATTCACCCCTCCACTTT.

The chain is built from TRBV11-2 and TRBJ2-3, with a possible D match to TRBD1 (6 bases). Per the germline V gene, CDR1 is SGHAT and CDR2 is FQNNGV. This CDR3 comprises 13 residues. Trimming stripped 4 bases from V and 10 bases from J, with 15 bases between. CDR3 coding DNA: TGTGCCAGCAGCTCTGAAGGGCAGGGGTCGCAGTATTTT. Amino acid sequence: CASSSEGQGSQYF.

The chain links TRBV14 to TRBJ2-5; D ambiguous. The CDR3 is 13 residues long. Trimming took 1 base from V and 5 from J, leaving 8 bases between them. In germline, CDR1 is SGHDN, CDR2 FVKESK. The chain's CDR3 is CASSQGVAETQYF. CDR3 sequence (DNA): TGTGCCAGCAGCCAAGGTGTTGCGGAGACCCAGTACTTC.

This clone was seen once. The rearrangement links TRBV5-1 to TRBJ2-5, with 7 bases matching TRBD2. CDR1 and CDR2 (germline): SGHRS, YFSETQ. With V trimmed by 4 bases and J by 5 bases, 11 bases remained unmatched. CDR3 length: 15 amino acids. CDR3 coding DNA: TGCGCCAGCAGCGTGGCTGGGAGGGGCGAGGAGACCCAGTACTTC. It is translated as CASSVAGRGEETQYF.

CDR3 sequence reads: CASSSQGVPNSPLHF. The CDR3, as DNA: TGTGCCAGCAGTTCCCAGGGGGTACCCAATTCACCCCTCCACTTT. V is TRBV27 and J is TRBJ1-6; TRBD1 aligns across 7 bases. Germline CDR1 MNHEY, CDR2 SMNVEV (reference sequence). CDR3 length equals 15 residues. The V and J ends lost 4 bases and 7 bases, in that order; junction bases with no gene match: 7.

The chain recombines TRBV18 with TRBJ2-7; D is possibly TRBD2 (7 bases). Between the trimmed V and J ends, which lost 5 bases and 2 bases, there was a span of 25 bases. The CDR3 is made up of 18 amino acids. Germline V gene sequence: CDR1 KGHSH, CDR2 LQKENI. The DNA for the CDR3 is TGTGCCAGCTCAGTTAGGGGGGGCAAGGGGACGAGGACCTACGAGCAGTACTTC. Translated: CASSVRGGKGTRTYEQYF.

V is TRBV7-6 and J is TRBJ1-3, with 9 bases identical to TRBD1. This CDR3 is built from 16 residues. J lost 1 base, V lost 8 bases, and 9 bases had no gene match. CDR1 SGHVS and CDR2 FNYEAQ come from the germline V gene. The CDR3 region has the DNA TGTGCCAGCGGCTGGGGCGGGACAGGGTCTGGAAACACCATATATTTT. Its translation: CASGWGGTGSGNTIYF. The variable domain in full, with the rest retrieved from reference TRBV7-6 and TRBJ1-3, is GAGVSQSPRYKVTKRGQDVALRCDPISGHVSLYWYRQALGQGPEFLTYFNYEAQQDKSGLPNDRFSAERPEGSISTLTIQRTEQRDSAMYRCASGWGGTGSGNTIYFGEGSWLTVV.

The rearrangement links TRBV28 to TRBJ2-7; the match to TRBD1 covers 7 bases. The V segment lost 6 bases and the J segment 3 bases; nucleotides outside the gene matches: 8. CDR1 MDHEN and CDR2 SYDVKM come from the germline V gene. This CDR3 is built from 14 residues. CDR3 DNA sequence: TGTGCCAGCAGAGTGACAGGGCAGAGCTACGAGCAGTACTTC. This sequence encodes CASRVTGQSYEQYF. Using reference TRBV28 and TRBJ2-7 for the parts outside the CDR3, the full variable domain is DVKVTQSSRYLVKRTGEKVFLECVQDMDHENMFWYRQDPGLGLRLIYFSYDVKMKEKGDIPEGYSVSREKKERFSLILESASTNQTSMYLCASRVTGQSYEQYFGPGTRLTVT.

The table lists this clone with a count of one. This chain's CDR3 is CASRGTRGGTDTQYF. CDR3 nucleotide sequence: TGTGCCAGCAGAGGGACTCGCGGTGGCACAGATACGCAGTATTTT. The chain is built from TRBV27 and TRBJ2-3, with D possibly matching TRBD2 (6 bases). Germline loops: CDR1 MNHEY, CDR2 SMNVEV (reference sequence). This CDR3 is built from 15 residues. With 6 bases removed from V and 1 base from J, the gap between germline ends came to 14 bases.

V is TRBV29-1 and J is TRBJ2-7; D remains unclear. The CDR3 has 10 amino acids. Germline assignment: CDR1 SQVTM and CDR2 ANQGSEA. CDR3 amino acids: CSSCGYEQYF. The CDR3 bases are TGCAGTTCCTGCGGCTACGAGCAGTACTTC.

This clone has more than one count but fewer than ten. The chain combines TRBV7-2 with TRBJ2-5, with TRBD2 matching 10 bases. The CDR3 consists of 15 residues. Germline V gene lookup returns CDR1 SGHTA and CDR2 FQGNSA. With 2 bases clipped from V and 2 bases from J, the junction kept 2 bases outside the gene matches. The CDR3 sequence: CASSLPSGSQETQYF. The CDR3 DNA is TGTGCCAGCAGCTTACCTAGCGGGAGTCAAGAGACCCAGTACTTC.

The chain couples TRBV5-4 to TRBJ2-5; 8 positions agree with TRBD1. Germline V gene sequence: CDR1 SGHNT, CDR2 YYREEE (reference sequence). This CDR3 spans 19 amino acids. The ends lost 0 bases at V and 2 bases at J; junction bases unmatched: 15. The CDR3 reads CASSLGVGRGRGSQETQYF. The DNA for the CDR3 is TGTGCCAGCAGCTTGGGGGTCGGCAGGGGGCGAGGAAGTCAAGAGACCCAGTACTTC.

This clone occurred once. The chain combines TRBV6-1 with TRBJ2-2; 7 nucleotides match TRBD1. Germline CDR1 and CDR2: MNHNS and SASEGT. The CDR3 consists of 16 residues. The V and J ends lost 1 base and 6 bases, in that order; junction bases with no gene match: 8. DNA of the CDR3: TGTGCCAGCAGTGAAGTGTCCGCCGGACAGGCCGGGGAGCTGTTTTTT. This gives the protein CASSEVSAGQAGELFF.

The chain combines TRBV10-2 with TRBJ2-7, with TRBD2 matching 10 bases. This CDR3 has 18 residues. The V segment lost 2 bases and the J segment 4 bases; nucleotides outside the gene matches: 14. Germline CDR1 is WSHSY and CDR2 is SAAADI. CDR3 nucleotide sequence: TGCGCCAGCAGTGAGAGGGGGACTAGCGCCCAACTGGGATACGAGCAGTACTTC. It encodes CASSERGTSAQLGYEQYF.

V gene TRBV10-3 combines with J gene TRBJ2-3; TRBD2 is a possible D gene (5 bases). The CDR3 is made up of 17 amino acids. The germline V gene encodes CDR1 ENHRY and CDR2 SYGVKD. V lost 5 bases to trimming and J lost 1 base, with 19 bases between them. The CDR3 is CAISIPRALEGTDTQYF. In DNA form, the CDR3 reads TGTGCCATCAGTATTCCCCGGGCTCTGGAGGGCACAGATACGCAGTATTTT.

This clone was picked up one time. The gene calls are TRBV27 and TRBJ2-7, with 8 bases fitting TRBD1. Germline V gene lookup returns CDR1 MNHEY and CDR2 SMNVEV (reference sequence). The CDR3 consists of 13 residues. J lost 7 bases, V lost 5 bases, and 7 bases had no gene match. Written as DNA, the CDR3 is TGTGCCAGCAGTGTACGGACAGGGTCTGAGCAGTACTTC. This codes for CASSVRTGSEQYF.

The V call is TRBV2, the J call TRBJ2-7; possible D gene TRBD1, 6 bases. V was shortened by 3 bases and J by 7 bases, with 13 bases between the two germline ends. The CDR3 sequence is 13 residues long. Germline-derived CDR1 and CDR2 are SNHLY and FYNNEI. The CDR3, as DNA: TGTGCCAGCAGTGACGGGATGAGGGGGGAGCAGTACTTC. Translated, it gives CASSDGMRGEQYF.

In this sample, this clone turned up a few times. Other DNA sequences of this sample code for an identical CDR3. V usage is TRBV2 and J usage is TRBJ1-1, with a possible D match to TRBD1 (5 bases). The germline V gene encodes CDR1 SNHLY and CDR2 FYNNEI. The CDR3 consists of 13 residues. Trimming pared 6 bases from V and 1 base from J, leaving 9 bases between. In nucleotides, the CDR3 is TGTGCCAGCAGCCGGGGGGAGAACACTGAAGCTTTCTTT. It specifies CASSRGENTEAFF.